This T cell receptor beta chain was observed in a study of cytomegalovirus exposure and HLA in healthy donors. The V and J ends lost 4 bases and 0 bases, in that order; junction bases with no gene match: 3. Germline CDR1 is SGHVS and CDR2 is FQNEAQ. There are 14 residues in the CDR3. Missing from this donor's record is the CMV serostatus. The PCR used 60 Vbeta and 13 Jbeta primers. TCRdb keeps only in-frame clones here, not all; method: immunoSEQ multiplex PCR. Among roughly 120,000 clones listed, approximately 80% were seen once. The sequence came from a human donor in good health. The rearrangement links TRBV7-8 to TRBJ2-7, with 7 bases lining up with TRBD1. Sequenced material: PBMCs. In DNA form, the CDR3 reads TGTGCCAGCAGCTACCGGGACAGCTCCTACGAGCAGTACTTC. The encoded protein is CASSYRDSSYEQYF. Together with reference TRBV7-8 and TRBJ2-7, the CDR3 gives the full variable domain: GAGVSQSPRYKVAKRGQDVALRCDPISGHVSLFWYQQALGQGPEFLTYFQNEAQLDKSGLPSDRFFAERPEGSVSTLKIQRTQQEDSAVYLCASSYRDSSYEQYFGPGTRLTVT.